This entry is about one T cell receptor (beta chain). The antigen is unknown. This sample stems from a study of cytomegalovirus exposure and HLA in healthy donors. Study-level background: HLA-typed donors were the source of about 85 million unique TCRs held in an early data release. Study results and caveats: Follow-up analysis seemed to connect common viral pathogens with several of the most significant clusters identified. The study put 150 to 200 TCR beta chains on its list as cytomegalovirus-associated.

Per the germline V gene, CDR1 is SGDLS and CDR2 is YYNGEE. Deletions cut 4 bases from V and 0 bases from J, with 13 bases between. This CDR3 has 15 amino acids. PCR used 60 Vbeta primers and 13 Jbeta primers. Only in-frame clones appear in the TCRdb table, and some are missing; sequencing was by immunoSEQ multiplex PCR. The data show some 140,000 clones, approximately 80% seen once. Unrecorded immune exposure was likely among donors, who were nominally healthy when sampled. The origin of this receptor is a woman between 40 and 50 years old in good health and CMV-seropositive. This chain links TRBV9 with TRBJ1-1, with a possible D match to TRBD1 (5 bases). Sequencing used PBMCs. The CDR3 nucleotides are TGTGCCAGCAGCCCCGGGGGGGTAATGAACACTGAAGCTTTCTTT. Translation: CASSPGGVMNTEAFF.